Listed below are T cell receptor beta chains from one sample, sequenced in a study of blood T cell repertoires in COVID-19. TCRdb's copy holds only in-frame clones and misses some; the assay was immunoSEQ multiplex PCR. The sample shows 100,000 or so clones, around nine tenths of them seen only once. The sequencing sample was made of peripheral blood. The receptor source for this set is a man between 65 and 85 years old with acute or convalescent COVID-19. The CDR3 runs from the conserved cysteine through the conserved F or W. Fields, in order: CDR3 protein, clone size, J gene, V gene. Clone sizes are given selectively: once, few, many, or a class where the clone is expanded.

CASSLRFDRGGTDTQYF - TRBJ2-3 TRBV7-2
CASSPGIGLAGAYEQYF - TRBJ2-7 TRBV18
CASSGRGSGTDTQYF - TRBJ2-3 TRBV2
CASSEDIYYGYTF - TRBJ1-2 TRBV6-1
CATRGGGRGKSSYNSPLHF - TRBJ1-6 TRBV15
CATSETSGMGETQYF - TRBJ2-5 TRBV24-1
CASSLHYEQYF - TRBJ2-7 TRBV11-2
CASTPQGILGYTF - TRBJ1-2 TRBV19
CASSLLLREKLFF - TRBJ1-4 TRBV12-3/TRBV12-4
CASSQVPAGFYEQYF - TRBJ2-7 TRBV3-1/TRBV3-2
CASLGSSYNEQFF once TRBJ2-1 TRBV11-2
CASLTGSGGYTF - TRBJ1-2 TRBV19
CASSLTSGGSDEQYF - TRBJ2-7 TRBV7-6
CASSLSGPRLAKNIQYF - TRBJ2-4 TRBV7-8
CASSPPRGHDSGANVLTF - TRBJ2-6 TRBV13
CASSTTGGAGTEAFF few TRBJ1-1 TRBV9
CASTTAGGAYNEQFF - TRBJ2-1 TRBV6-5
CASSQALTATNEKLFF - TRBJ1-4 TRBV4-1
CASKSTEGLGEKLFF - TRBJ1-4 TRBV6-5
CASRRQGSVNTEAFF - TRBJ1-1 TRBV2
CASSRTGANGYTF - TRBJ1-2 TRBV27
CASSLNRDRDYGYTF - TRBJ1-2 TRBV7-9
CASSVDSGRAADTQYF - TRBJ2-3 TRBV9
CASSLGQVVDNEQFF - TRBJ2-1 TRBV18
CASSDGTGGSQPQHF - TRBJ1-5 TRBV2
CAISGQGRGYTF - TRBJ1-2 TRBV10-3
CASKGGINTEAFF - TRBJ1-1 TRBV6-6
CAWSGGTRVMDTEAFF - TRBJ1-1 TRBV30
CASSILSTPSGSNYGYTF - TRBJ1-2 TRBV19
CASSFGVAGGETQYF - TRBJ2-5 TRBV5-8
CASSFDEQYF - TRBJ2-7 TRBV28
CASSLADSGGLETQYF - TRBJ2-5 TRBV7-7
CASSEGASNSPLHF few TRBJ1-6 TRBV9
CASSYPDRLPEAFF once TRBJ1-1 TRBV6-5
CASTPLDRGSGNTIYF - TRBJ1-3 TRBV19
CASRIQVWAGNTIYF once TRBJ1-3 TRBV11-2
CASSLSGTAVYEQYF - TRBJ2-7 TRBV27
CASSPRTGAYEQYF - TRBJ2-7 TRBV7-9